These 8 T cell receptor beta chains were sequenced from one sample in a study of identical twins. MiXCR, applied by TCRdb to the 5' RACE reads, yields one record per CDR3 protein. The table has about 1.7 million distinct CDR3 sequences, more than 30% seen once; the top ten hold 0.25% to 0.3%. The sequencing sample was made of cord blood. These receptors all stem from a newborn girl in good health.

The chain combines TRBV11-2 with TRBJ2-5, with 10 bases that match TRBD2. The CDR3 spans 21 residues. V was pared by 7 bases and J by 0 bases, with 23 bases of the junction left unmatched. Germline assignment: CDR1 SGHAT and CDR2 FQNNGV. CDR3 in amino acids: CASTPNYFVAGGLEYQETQYF. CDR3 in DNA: TGTGCCAGCACCCCAAACTACTTTGTAGCGGGGGGTCTTGAGTACCAAGAGACCCAGTACTTC.

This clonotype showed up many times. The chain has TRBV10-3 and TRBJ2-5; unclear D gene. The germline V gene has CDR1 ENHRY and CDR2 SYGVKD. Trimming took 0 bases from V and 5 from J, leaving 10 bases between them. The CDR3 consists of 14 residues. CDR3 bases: TGTGCCATCAGTGAGTCGAAAGGGCGGGAGACCCAGTACTTC. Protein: CAISESKGRETQYF.

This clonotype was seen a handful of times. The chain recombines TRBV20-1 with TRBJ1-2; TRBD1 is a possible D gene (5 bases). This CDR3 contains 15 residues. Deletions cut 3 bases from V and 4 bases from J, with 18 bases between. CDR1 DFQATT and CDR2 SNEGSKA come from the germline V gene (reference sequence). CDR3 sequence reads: CSARGQGVVSYGYTF. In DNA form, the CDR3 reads TGCAGTGCTAGGGGGCAGGGCGTAGTATCCTATGGCTACACCTTC.

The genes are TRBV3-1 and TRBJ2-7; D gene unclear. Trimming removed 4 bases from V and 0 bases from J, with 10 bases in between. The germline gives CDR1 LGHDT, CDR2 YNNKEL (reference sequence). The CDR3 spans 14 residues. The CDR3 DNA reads TGTGCCAGCAGCCCCTTTGAAAGCTCCTACGAGCAGTACTTC. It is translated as CASSPFESSYEQYF.

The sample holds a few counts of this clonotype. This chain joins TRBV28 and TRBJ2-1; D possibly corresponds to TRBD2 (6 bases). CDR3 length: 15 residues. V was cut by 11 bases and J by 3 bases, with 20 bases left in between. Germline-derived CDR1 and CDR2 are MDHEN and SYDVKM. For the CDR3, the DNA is TGTGCCTCCTCACGCCCGGGGAGGATCTACAATGAGCAGTTCTTC. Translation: CASSRPGRIYNEQFF.

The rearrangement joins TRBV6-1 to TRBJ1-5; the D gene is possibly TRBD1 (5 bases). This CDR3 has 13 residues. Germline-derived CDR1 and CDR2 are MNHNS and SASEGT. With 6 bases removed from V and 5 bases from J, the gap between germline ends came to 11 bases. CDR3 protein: CASRAGRDQPQHF. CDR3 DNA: TGTGCCAGCAGGGCAGGGAGGGATCAGCCCCAGCATTTT.

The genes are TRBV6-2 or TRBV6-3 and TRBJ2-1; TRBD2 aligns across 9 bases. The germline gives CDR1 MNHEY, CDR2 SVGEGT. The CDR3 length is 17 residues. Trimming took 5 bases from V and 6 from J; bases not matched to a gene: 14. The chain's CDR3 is CASSPFPGLAWPNEQFF. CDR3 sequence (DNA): TGTGCCAGCAGTCCGTTCCCGGGACTAGCATGGCCCAATGAGCAGTTCTTC.

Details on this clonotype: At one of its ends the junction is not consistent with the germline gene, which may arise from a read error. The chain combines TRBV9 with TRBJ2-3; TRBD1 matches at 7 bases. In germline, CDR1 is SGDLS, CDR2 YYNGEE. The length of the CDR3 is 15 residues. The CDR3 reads CASSVVVGGTDTRYF. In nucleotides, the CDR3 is TGTGCCAGCAGCGTAGTGGTAGGGGGCACAGATACGCGGTATTTT.